These T cell receptor beta chains were read from a single sample in a study of blood T cell repertoires in COVID-19. Assay: immunoSEQ multiplex PCR; the TCRdb copy retains only in-frame clones and omits some. The table has 250,000 to 350,000 clones, roughly 88% seen once. Sample: peripheral blood. These receptors were collected from a man younger than 30 with active or convalescent COVID-19. CDR3s include the opening cysteine and the closing phenylalanine or tryptophan. A D gene is named only where the DNA matches it firmly. Only part of the rows carry a size: once, few, many, or a class if the clone is expanded.

TGCAGCGTTGGGGAAGGGGTATTCGGAAAACTGTTTTTT,CSVGEGVFGKLFF,TRBJ1-4,NA,NA,TRBV29-1
TGTGCCAGCAGTCGTGGTTCGGCTAATGAAAAACTGTTTTTT,CASSRGSANEKLFF,TRBJ1-4,NA,NA,TRBV6-5
TGCGCCAGCAGCTTGGGACAGGGGAACTATGGCTACACCTTC,CASSLGQGNYGYTF,TRBJ1-2,TRBD1,NA,TRBV5-1
TGTGCCAGCAGCTTTAGGACAGGTCTAGATGAGCAGTTCTTC,CASSFRTGLDEQFF,TRBJ2-1,TRBD1,once,TRBV7-9
TGTGCCAGTAATCCGACAGGGGCTACCAATCAGCCCCAGCATTTT,CASNPTGATNQPQHF,TRBJ1-5,TRBD1,NA,TRBV19
TGCGCCAGCAGCCAAGATCCGGGACAGGGTTTTTATGGCTACACCTTC,CASSQDPGQGFYGYTF,TRBJ1-2,TRBD1,NA,TRBV4-1
TGTGCCAGCAGCGTAGACGGGGGAAGTAATGAGCAGTTCTTC,CASSVDGGSNEQFF,TRBJ2-1,NA,NA,TRBV7-8
TGCAGCGTTGGGGGACTAGCGGGATCAGAGACCCAGTACTTC,CSVGGLAGSETQYF,TRBJ2-5,TRBD2,NA,TRBV29-1
TGCGCCAGCAGCAATAAGGGACAGGGCGAGTTGGACATTCAGTACTTC,CASSNKGQGELDIQYF,TRBJ2-4,TRBD1,NA,TRBV4-1
TGCGCCAGCAGCGGCGACAGCTTTTACGACGAGCAGTACTTC,CASSGDSFYDEQYF,TRBJ2-7,NA,NA,TRBV10-2
TGTGCCAGCAGTCCGCGGTCGGGCGGGGGCCGGAACGAGCAGTACTTC,CASSPRSGGGRNEQYF,TRBJ2-7,NA,NA,TRBV7-9
TGTGCCAGCAGCTTAGGACAGGGGCTATTCTACGAGCAGTACTTC,CASSLGQGLFYEQYF,TRBJ2-7,TRBD1,NA,TRBV11-2
TGTGCCAGCAGCCAAAGCGGTGGGGATACGCAGTATTTT,CASSQSGGDTQYF,TRBJ2-3,NA,NA,TRBV7-3
TGCGCCAGCAGCTTGGAACAGCCTAGCACAGATACGCAGTATTTT,CASSLEQPSTDTQYF,TRBJ2-3,NA,NA,TRBV5-1
TGTGCCAGCAGTGGGACTAGCGGGGGCCCCGGCACAGATACGCAGTATTTT,CASSGTSGGPGTDTQYF,TRBJ2-3,TRBD2,NA,TRBV27
TGTGCCAGCAGCTTAGCCTTCGACCGGGACAGGGGAATGTCTGAAGCTTTCTTT,CASSLAFDRDRGMSEAFF,TRBJ1-1,TRBD1,NA,TRBV11-2
TGTGCCAGCAGACAGGGACAGGGGATTCACCAGCCCCAGCATTTT,CASRQGQGIHQPQHF,TRBJ1-5,TRBD1,NA,TRBV6-5
TGTGCCAGCAGCTTAGGCGGGGACAGGGTCGAAGGGTACACCTTC,CASSLGGDRVEGYTF,TRBJ1-2,TRBD1,NA,TRBV7-6
TGTGCCAGCAGTTACTCCTATGACGCGAGGACGCAGTATTTT,CASSYSYDARTQYF,TRBJ2-3,NA,NA,TRBV6-5
TGTGCCAGCAGCTTATCCAGGGGAGCCTATGGCTACACCTTC,CASSLSRGAYGYTF,TRBJ1-2,NA,NA,TRBV7-2
TGTGCCAGCAGTGAAGGTAGGACACAGTACAATGAGCAGTTCTTC,CASSEGRTQYNEQFF,TRBJ2-1,NA,NA,TRBV6-1
TGTGCCAGCAGTTACGGGGAAGGGGGTGGCTACACCTTC,CASSYGEGGGYTF,TRBJ1-2,NA,NA,TRBV6-6
TGTGCCAGCAGCTTGGTTTTCGGGACAGGGAATCCCCTCCACTTT,CASSLVFGTGNPLHF,TRBJ1-6,TRBD1,NA,TRBV5-8
TGCGCCAGCAGCGTACAGGGCTCCTACGAGCAGTACTTC,CASSVQGSYEQYF,TRBJ2-7,NA,once,TRBV5-1
TGTGCCAGCAGGGGGGGACAGATCATCTCTGGAAACACCATATATTTT,CASRGGQIISGNTIYF,TRBJ1-3,NA,NA,TRBV21-1
TGTGCCAGCAGCGGCGGGGACCTCCTAATAGAGACCCAGTACTTC,CASSGGDLLIETQYF,TRBJ2-5,NA,NA,TRBV9
TGTGCCAGCAGCAAGGCATTAGGAGGCAGGAGCTTATCCTACGAGCAGTACTTC,CASSKALGGRSLSYEQYF,TRBJ2-7,NA,few,TRBV21-1
TGTGCCAGCAGCTTCGGACAGGGAGGGGGCACTGAAGCTTTCTTT,CASSFGQGGGTEAFF,TRBJ1-1,TRBD1,NA,TRBV11-2
TGCAGCGTTCTAAGGACAGATAATTATGGCTACACCTTC,CSVLRTDNYGYTF,TRBJ1-2,NA,NA,TRBV29-1
TGTGCCAGCAGTCTCCTCTCAGGGGTGGGTGAAAAACTGTTTTTT,CASSLLSGVGEKLFF,TRBJ1-4,NA,NA,TRBV6-5
TGTGCCAGCAGTTGGCGGGGGGATGGCGAGCAGTACTTC,CASSWRGDGEQYF,TRBJ2-7,TRBD2,NA,TRBV25-1
TGTGCCACCAGCCTCCTTTTAAGCTCTAACTATGGCTACACCTTC,CATSLLLSSNYGYTF,TRBJ1-2,NA,NA,TRBV15
TGTGCCAGCAGTACAGGGGTATTAAGCAATCAGCCCCAGCATTTT,CASSTGVLSNQPQHF,TRBJ1-5,TRBD1,once,TRBV6-2/TRBV6-3
TGTGCCAGCAGTCCCACGGTGTACCAAGAGACCCAGTACTTC,CASSPTVYQETQYF,TRBJ2-5,NA,NA,TRBV6-5
TGTGCCACCAGCAGCGGGACAGGGGAGGCACAGCCCCAGCATTTT,CATSSGTGEAQPQHF,TRBJ1-5,TRBD1,NA,TRBV15
TGTGCCAGCAGCCCCAGGACAGGGGGGGTCACTGAAGCTTTCTTT,CASSPRTGGVTEAFF,TRBJ1-1,TRBD1,NA,TRBV9
TGTGCCAGCAGGATCGGGGTCTATGGCTACACCTTC,CASRIGVYGYTF,TRBJ1-2,NA,NA,TRBV7-9
TGCGCCAGCAGTGAGCGGATGGCAGGTATCGTCGATGGCTACACCTTC,CASSERMAGIVDGYTF,TRBJ1-2,NA,NA,TRBV10-2
TGTGCCAGCAGCTTCTTAGCGGGGGGGCCGCATGAGCAGTTCTTC,CASSFLAGGPHEQFF,TRBJ2-1,TRBD2,once,TRBV7-9
TGCGCCAGCAGCTTAGGGGATCCCTACGAGCAGTACTTC,CASSLGDPYEQYF,TRBJ2-7,NA,NA,TRBV5-1
TGTGCCAGCAGTGTACGACAGGGGGAACAGGGGACTGAAGCTTTCTTT,CASSVRQGEQGTEAFF,TRBJ1-1,TRBD1,NA,TRBV2
TGCAGTGCTAGTTGGGACAGGGTTGATTCACCCCTCCACTTT,CSASWDRVDSPLHF,TRBJ1-6,TRBD1,NA,TRBV20-1
TGTGCCAGCAGTGCGGCGGCCAGAACCCGCTTGTTTGGAGATGGCTACACCTTC,CASSAAARTRLFGDGYTF,TRBJ1-2,NA,NA,TRBV2
TGTGCCAGCAGCTCACGACGGGGAAGCTCCTACAATGAGCAGTTCTTC,CASSSRRGSSYNEQFF,TRBJ2-1,NA,NA,TRBV9
TGTGCCAGCAGTGACTCGACTCCTTCAGGGCATTACTATGGCTACACCTTC,CASSDSTPSGHYYGYTF,TRBJ1-2,NA,NA,TRBV6-4
TGTGCCAGTAGTACCCCTCGCGGGGACAGGGCACATGGCTACACCTTC,CASSTPRGDRAHGYTF,TRBJ1-2,TRBD1,NA,TRBV19
TGTGCCAGCAGCCAAGGGGGGACAGGAGCTAACTATGGCTACACCTTC,CASSQGGTGANYGYTF,TRBJ1-2,TRBD1,NA,TRBV3-1/TRBV3-2
TGTGCCAGCAGTGGCGGGGACTATGGCTACACCTTC,CASSGGDYGYTF,TRBJ1-2,NA,NA,TRBV2
TGTGCCAGCAGCTACTCGGGCAATCAGCCCCAGCATTTT,CASSYSGNQPQHF,TRBJ1-5,NA,NA,TRBV3-1/TRBV3-2
TGTGCCACCAGCAGAGATGGGCGAGGGGGCGATGAGCAGTTCTTC,CATSRDGRGGDEQFF,TRBJ2-1,TRBD1,NA,TRBV15
TGCGCCAGCAGCGCTAGCGGATACACAGATACGCAGTATTTT,CASSASGYTDTQYF,TRBJ2-3,TRBD2,once,TRBV5-1
TGTGCCAGCAGCTTCACAGGGACAGGCAATGAGCAGTTCTTC,CASSFTGTGNEQFF,TRBJ2-1,TRBD1,few,TRBV5-6
TGTGCCAGCAGTGGGGAGGGAGAGGCCACTGAAGCTTTCTTT,CASSGEGEATEAFF,TRBJ1-1,NA,NA,TRBV2
TGTGCCAGCAGCTTGAGGCAGGGTACGAACGAGCAGTACTTC,CASSLRQGTNEQYF,TRBJ2-7,NA,NA,TRBV5-4
TGTGCCAGCAGCGTAACCCCCGGGACAGGGAAGGACTATGGCTACACCTTC,CASSVTPGTGKDYGYTF,TRBJ1-2,TRBD1,NA,TRBV9
TGTGCCATCAACCCCGGGACAGGGGACTATGGCTACACCTTC,CAINPGTGDYGYTF,TRBJ1-2,TRBD1,NA,TRBV10-3
TGTGCCAGCAGCCCGGGACTGCCTGGCTACACCTTC,CASSPGLPGYTF,TRBJ1-2,NA,NA,TRBV7-9
TGTGCCAGAATAAATCGGGACAGTGAAAACTATGGCTACACCTTC,CARINRDSENYGYTF,TRBJ1-2,TRBD1,NA,TRBV2
TGTGCCAGCAGTACCGGACAGAATTCACCCCTCCACTTT,CASSTGQNSPLHF,TRBJ1-6,NA,NA,TRBV5-4
TGTGCCAGCAGCGTAGGGAGCGGGACCACCTACGAGCAGTACTTC,CASSVGSGTTYEQYF,TRBJ2-7,TRBD2,NA,TRBV9